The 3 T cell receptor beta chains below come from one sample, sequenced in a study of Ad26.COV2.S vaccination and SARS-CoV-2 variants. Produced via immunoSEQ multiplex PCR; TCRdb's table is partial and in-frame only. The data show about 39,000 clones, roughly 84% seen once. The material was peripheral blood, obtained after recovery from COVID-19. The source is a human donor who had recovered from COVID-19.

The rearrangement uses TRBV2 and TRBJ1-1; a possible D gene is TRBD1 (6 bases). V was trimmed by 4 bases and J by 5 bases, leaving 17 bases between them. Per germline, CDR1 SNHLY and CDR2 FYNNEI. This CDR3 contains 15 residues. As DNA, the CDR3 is TGTGCCAGCAGTGGGGGGGCTACTCTGGGGACTGAAGCTTTCTTT. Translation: CASSGGATLGTEAFF.

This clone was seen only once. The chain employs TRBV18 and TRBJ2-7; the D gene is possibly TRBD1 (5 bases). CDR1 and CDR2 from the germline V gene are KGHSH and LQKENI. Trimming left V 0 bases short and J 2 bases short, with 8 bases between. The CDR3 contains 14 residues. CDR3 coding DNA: TGTGCCAGCTCACCACCTACAGGTACCTACGAGCAGTACTTC. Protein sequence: CASSPPTGTYEQYF.

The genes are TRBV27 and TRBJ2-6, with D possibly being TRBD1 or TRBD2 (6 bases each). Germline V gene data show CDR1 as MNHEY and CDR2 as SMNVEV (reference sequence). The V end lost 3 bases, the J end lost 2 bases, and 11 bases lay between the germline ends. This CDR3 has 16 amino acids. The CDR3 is CASSFIGGAGANVLTF. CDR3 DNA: TGTGCCAGCAGTTTTATCGGGGGCGCTGGGGCCAACGTCCTGACTTTC.